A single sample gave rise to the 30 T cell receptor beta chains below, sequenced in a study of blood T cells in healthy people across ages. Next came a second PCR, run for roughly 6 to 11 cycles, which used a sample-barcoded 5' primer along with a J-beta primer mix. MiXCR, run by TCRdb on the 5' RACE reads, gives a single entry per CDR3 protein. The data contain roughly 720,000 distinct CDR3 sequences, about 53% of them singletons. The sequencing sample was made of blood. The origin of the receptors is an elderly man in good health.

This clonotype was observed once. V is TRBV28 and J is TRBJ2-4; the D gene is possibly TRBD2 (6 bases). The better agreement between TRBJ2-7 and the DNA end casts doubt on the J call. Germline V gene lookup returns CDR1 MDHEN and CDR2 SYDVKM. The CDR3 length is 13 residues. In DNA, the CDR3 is TGTGCCAGCAGTTTAACCCGGACTAACGAGCAGTACTTC. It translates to CASSLTRTNEQYF.

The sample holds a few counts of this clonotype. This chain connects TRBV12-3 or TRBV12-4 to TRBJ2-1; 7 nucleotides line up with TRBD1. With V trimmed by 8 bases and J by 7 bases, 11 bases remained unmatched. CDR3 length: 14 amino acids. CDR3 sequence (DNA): TGTGCCAGCGGACCGCAGGGGGAGTGGAATGAGCAGTTCTTC. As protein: CASGPQGEWNEQFF.

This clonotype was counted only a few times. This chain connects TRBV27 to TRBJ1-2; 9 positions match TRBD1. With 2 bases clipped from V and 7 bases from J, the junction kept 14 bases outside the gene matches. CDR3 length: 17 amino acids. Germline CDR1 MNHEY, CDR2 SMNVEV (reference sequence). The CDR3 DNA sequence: TGTGCCAGCAGTTTAACCCTACAGGGGGCGATACCTACTGGCTACACCTTC. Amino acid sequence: CASSLTLQGAIPTGYTF.

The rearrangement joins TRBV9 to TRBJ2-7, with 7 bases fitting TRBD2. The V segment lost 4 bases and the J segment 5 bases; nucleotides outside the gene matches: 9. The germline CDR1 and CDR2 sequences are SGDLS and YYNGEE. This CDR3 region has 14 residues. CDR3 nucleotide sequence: TGTGCCAGCAGCTCCGGGACTACCACCGACGAGCAGTACTTC. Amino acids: CASSSGTTTDEQYF.

The CDR3 protein is CASSFSRTGNTEAFF. Written as DNA, the CDR3 is TGTGCCAGCAGTTTCTCGCGCACGGGGAACACTGAAGCTTTCTTT. The genes are TRBV28 and TRBJ1-1; no clear D. Germline V lookup: CDR1 MDHEN, CDR2 SYDVKM. The CDR3 length is 15 residues. The V end was cut by 3 bases, the J end by 1 base, with 12 bases between. The full variable domain, rest sourced from reference TRBV28 and TRBJ1-1, is DVKVTQSSRYLVKRTGEKVFLECVQDMDHENMFWYRQDPGLGLRLIYFSYDVKMKEKGDIPEGYSVSREKKERFSLILESASTNQTSMYLCASSFSRTGNTEAFFGQGTRLTVV.

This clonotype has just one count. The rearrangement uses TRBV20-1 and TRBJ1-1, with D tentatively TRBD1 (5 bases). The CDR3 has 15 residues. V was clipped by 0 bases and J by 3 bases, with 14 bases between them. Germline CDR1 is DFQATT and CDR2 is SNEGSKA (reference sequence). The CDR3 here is CSARDRGGRDTEAFF. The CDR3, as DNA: TGCAGTGCTAGAGATCGGGGGGGTAGGGACACTGAAGCTTTCTTT.

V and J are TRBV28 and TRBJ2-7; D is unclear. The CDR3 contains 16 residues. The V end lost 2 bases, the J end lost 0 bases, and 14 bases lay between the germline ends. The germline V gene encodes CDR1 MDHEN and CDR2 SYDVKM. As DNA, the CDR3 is TGTGCCAGCAGTTTAGTGAGCCGGGCGTTCTCCTACGAGCAGTACTTC. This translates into CASSLVSRAFSYEQYF.

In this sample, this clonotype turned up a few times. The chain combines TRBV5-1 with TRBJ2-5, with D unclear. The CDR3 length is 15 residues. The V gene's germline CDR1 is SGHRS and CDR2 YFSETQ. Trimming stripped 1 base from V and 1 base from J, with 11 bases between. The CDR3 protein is CASSLRAETQETQYF. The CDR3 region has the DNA TGCGCCAGCAGCTTGCGGGCGGAAACCCAAGAGACCCAGTACTTC.

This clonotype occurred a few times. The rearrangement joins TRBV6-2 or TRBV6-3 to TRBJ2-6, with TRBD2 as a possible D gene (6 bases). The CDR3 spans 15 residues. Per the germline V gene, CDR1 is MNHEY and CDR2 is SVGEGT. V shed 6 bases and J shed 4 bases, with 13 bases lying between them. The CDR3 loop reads CASSWDSGGANVLTF. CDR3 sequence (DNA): TGTGCCAGCAGCTGGGACTCCGGGGGGGCCAACGTCCTGACTTTC.

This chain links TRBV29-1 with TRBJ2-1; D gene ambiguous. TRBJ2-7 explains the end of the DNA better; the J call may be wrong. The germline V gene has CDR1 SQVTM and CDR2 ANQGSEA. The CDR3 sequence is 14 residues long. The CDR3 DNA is TGCAGCGTTCCCGGGCCGATCTCCTACAATGAGCAGTACTTC. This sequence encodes CSVPGPISYNEQYF.

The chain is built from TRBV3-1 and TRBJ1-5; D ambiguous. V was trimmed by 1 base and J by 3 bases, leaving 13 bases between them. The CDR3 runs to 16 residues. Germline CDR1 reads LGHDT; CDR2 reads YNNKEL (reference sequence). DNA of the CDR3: TGTGCCAGCAGCCAAGGAGGACGGGCGTACAATCAGCCCCAGCATTTT. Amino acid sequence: CASSQGGRAYNQPQHF.

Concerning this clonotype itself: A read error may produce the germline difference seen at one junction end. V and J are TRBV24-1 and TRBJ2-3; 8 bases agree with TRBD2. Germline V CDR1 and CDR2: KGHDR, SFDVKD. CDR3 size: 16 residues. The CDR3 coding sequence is TGCGCCACCAGTGCTCGGGAGGGTGGAATACTGGATACGCAGTATTTT. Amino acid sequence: CATSAREGGILDTQYF.

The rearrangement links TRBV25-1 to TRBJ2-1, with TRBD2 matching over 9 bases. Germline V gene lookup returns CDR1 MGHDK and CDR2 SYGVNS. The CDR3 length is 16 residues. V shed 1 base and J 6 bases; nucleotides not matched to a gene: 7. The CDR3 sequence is CASSEWGTSRFNEQFF. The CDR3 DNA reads TGTGCCAGCAGTGAATGGGGGACTAGCCGCTTCAATGAGCAGTTCTTC.

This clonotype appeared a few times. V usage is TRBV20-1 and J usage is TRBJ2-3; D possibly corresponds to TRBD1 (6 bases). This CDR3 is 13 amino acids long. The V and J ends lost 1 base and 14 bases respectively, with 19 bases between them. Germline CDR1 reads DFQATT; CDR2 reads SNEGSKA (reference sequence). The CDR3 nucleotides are TGCAGTGCTAGAGTGTCCAGGGGCAGATACGCGTATTTT. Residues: CSARVSRGRYAYF.

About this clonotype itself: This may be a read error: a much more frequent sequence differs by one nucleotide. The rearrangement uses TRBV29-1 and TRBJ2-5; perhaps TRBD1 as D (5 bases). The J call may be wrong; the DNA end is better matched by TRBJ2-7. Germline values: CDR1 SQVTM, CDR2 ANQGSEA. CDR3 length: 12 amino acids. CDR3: CSVGPGTYEQYF. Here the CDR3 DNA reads TGCAGCGTTGGACCAGGGACCTACGAGCAGTACTTC.

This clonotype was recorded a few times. DNA for the CDR3: TGTGCCAGCAGCTCACAGGGTTTAGCGGCCAACGTCCTGACTTTC. Translation gives CASSSQGLAANVLTF. This chain connects TRBV2 to TRBJ2-6; maybe TRBD1 (6 bases). CDR3 size: 15 residues. In germline, CDR1 is SNHLY, CDR2 FYNNEI. Deletions cut 6 bases from V and 6 bases from J, with 15 bases between.

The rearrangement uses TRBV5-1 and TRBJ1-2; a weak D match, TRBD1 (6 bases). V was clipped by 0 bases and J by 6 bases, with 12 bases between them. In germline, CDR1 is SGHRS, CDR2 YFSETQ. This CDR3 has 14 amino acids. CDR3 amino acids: CASSLDPGANGYTF. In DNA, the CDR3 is TGCGCCAGCAGCTTGGATCCAGGGGCGAATGGCTACACCTTC.

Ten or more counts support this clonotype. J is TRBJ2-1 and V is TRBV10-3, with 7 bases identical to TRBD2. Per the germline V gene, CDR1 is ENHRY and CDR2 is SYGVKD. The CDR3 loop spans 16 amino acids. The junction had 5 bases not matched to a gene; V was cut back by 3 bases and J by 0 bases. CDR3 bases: TGTGCCATCAGTGATGCCAGCGGGGCCTCCTACAATGAGCAGTTCTTC. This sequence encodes CAISDASGASYNEQFF.

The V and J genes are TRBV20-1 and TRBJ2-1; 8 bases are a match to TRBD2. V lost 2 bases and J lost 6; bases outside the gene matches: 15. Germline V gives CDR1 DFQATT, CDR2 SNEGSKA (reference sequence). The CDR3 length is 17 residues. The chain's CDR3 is CSARPPSGRGGLNEQFF. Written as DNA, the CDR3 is TGCAGTGCTAGACCGCCGAGCGGGAGAGGGGGGCTCAATGAGCAGTTCTTC.

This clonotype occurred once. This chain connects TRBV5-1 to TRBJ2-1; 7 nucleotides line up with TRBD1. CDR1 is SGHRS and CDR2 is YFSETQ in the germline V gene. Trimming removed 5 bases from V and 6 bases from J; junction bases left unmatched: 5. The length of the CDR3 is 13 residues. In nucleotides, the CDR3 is TGCGCCAGCAGACGGACAGGAAGCAATGAGCAGTTCTTC. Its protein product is CASRRTGSNEQFF.

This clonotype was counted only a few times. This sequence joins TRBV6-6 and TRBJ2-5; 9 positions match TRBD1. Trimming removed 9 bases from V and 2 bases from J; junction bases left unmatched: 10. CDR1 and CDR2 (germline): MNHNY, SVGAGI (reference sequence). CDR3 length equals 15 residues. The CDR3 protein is CASREDRGAQETQYF. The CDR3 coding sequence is TGTGCCAGTAGAGAGGACAGGGGAGCGCAAGAGACCCAGTACTTC.

CDR3 in amino acids: CASSKTGGTSGTIYAYF. CDR3 nucleotide sequence: TGTGCCAGCAGCAAAACGGGCGGGACTAGCGGGACGATATACGCGTATTTT. This rearrangement joins TRBV21-1 to TRBJ2-3; the D call in the table, TRBD2, was not verified against the DNA. TRBV21-1 has pseudogene status. The CDR3 covers 17 residues.

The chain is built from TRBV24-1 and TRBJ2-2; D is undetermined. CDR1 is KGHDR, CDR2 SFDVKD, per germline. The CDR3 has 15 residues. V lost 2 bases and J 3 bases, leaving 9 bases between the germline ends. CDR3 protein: CATSDSNRYTGELFF. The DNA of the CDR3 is TGTGCCACCAGTGATTCTAACCGCTACACCGGGGAGCTGTTTTTT.

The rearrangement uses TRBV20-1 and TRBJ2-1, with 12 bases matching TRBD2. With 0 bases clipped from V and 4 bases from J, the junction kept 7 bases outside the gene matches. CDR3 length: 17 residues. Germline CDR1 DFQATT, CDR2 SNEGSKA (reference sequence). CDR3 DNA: TGCAGTGCTAGAGATCAGGGGACTAGCGGGCCGTACAATGAGCAGTTCTTC. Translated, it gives CSARDQGTSGPYNEQFF.

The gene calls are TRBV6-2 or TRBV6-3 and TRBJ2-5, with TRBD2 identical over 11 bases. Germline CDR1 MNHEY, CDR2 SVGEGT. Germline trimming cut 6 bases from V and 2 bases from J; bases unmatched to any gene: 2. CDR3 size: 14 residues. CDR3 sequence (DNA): TGTGCCAGCAGACGGACTAGCGGGCAAGAGACCCAGTACTTC. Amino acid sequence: CASRRTSGQETQYF.

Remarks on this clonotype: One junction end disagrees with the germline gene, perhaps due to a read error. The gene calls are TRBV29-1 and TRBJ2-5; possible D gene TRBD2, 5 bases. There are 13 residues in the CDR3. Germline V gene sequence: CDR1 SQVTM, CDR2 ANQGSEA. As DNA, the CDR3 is TGTGAGGCGCTAGCCGGGAACCAAGAGACCCAGTACTTC. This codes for CEALAGNQETQYF.

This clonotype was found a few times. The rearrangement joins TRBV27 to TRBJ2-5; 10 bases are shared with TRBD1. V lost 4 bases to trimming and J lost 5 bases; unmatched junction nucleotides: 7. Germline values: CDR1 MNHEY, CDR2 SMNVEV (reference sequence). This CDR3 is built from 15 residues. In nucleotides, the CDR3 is TGTGCCAGCAGTTCCCGGGACAGGGGTCCGGAGACCCAGTACTTC. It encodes CASSSRDRGPETQYF.

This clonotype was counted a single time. CDR3: CAIMRSSSYNEQFF. The DNA for the CDR3 is TGTGCCATAATGCGGAGCAGCTCCTACAATGAGCAGTTCTTC. This chain links TRBV10-3 with TRBJ2-1; D uncertain. CDR3 length: 14 residues. Germline loops: CDR1 ENHRY, CDR2 SYGVKD. The ends were cut back, 9 bases at V and 0 bases at J, with 12 bases in the middle.

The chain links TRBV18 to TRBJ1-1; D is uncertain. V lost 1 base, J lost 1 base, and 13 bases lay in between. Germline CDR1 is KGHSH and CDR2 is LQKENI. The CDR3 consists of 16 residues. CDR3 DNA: TGTGCCAGCTCACCACTGGGATCCCTGGGGAACACTGAAGCTTTCTTT. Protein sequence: CASSPLGSLGNTEAFF. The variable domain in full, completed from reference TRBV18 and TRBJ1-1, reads NAGVMQNPRHLVRRRGQEARLRCSPMKGHSHVYWYRQLPEEGLKFMVYLQKENIIDESGMPKERFSAEFPKEGPSILRIQQVVRGDSAAYFCASSPLGSLGNTEAFFGQGTRLTVV.

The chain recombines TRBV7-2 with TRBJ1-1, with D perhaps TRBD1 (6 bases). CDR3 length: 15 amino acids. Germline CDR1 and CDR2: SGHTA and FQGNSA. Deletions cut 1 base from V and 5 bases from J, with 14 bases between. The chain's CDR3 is CASSLGAQGITEAFF. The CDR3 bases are TGTGCCAGCAGCTTAGGAGCCCAGGGGATTACTGAAGCTTTCTTT. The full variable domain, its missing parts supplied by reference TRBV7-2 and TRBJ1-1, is GAGVSQSPSNKVTEKGKDVELRCDPISGHTALYWYRQSLGQGLEFLIYFQGNSAPDKSGLPSDRFSAERTGGSVSTLTIQRTQQEDSAVYLCASSLGAQGITEAFFGQGTRLTVV.